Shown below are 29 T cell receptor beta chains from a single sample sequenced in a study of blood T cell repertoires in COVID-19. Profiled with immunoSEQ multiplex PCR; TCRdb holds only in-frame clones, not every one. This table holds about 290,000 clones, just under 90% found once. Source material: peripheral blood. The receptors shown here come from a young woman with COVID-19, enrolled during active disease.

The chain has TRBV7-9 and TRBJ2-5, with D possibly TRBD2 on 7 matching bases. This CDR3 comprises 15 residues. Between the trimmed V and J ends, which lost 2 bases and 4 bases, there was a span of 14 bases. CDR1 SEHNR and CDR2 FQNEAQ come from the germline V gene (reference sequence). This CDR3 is CASSLQRGAIETQYF. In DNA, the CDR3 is TGTGCCAGCAGCTTACAACGGGGGGCAATAGAGACCCAGTACTTC.

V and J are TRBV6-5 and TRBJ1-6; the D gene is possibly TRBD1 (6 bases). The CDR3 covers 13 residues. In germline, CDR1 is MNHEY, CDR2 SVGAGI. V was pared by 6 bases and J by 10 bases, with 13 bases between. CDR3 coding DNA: TGTGCCAGCAGGGGACAACTTCAGTCACCCCTCCACTTT. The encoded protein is CASRGQLQSPLHF.

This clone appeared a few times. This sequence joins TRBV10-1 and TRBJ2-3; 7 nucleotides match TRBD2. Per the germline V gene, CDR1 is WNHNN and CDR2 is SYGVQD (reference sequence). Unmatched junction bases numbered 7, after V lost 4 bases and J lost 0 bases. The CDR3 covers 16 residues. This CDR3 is CASSAFGGGSTDTQYF. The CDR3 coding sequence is TGCGCCAGCAGTGCGTTTGGCGGGGGAAGCACAGATACGCAGTATTTT.

The CDR3, as DNA: TGCGCCAGCAGCTTGGAGACAGCCAACACCGGGGAGCTGTTTTTT. This codes for CASSLETANTGELFF. The gene calls are TRBV5-1 and TRBJ2-2, with D maybe TRBD1 (5 bases). The germline CDR1 and CDR2 sequences are SGHRS and YFSETQ. The CDR3 extends over 15 amino acids. The V end was cut by 0 bases, the J end by 2 bases, with 8 bases between.

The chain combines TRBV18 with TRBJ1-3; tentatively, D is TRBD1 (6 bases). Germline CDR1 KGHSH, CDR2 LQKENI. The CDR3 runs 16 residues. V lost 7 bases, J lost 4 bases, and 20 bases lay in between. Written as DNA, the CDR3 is TGTGCCAGCTACGCGACAGGCGCTTTTTTGGGAAACACCATATATTTT. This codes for CASYATGAFLGNTIYF.

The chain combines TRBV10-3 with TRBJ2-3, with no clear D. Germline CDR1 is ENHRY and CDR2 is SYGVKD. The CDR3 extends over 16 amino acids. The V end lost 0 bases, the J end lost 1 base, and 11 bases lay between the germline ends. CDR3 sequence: CAISESTGFGTDTQYF. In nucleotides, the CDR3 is TGTGCCATCAGTGAGTCCACGGGTTTCGGCACAGATACGCAGTATTTT.

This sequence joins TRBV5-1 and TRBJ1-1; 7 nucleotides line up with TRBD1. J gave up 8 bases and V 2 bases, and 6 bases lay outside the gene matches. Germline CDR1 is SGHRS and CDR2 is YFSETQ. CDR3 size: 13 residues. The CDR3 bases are TGCGCCAGCAGCTTAGGCCAGGGGGGAGAAGCTTTCTTT. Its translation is CASSLGQGGEAFF.

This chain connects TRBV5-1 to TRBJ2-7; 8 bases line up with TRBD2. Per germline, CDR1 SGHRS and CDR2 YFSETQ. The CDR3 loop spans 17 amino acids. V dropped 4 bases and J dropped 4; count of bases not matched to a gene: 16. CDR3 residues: CASSLTTSGGVSYEQYF. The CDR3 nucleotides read TGCGCCAGCAGCCTCACTACCAGCGGGGGAGTCTCTTACGAGCAGTACTTC.

The CDR3 loop is CASEYEQGDQPQHF. The CDR3 nucleotides are TGTGCCAGTGAATATGAACAAGGGGATCAGCCCCAGCATTTT. The chain carries TRBV19 and TRBJ1-5; TRBD1 is a possible D gene (5 bases). CDR1 is LNHDA and CDR2 is SQIVND in the germline V gene (reference sequence). CDR3 length equals 14 residues. With 8 bases removed from V and 5 bases from J, the gap between germline ends came to 16 bases.

CDR3 nucleotides: TGCGCCAGCATGGGGGGGCCCTGGGCAAGACTCACAGATACGCAGTATTTT. This translates into CASMGGPWARLTDTQYF. This sequence joins TRBV10-1 and TRBJ2-3; weak D call: TRBD2 (7 bases). Trimming left V 7 bases short and J 2 bases short, with 22 bases between. This CDR3 region has 17 residues. Germline V gives CDR1 WNHNN, CDR2 SYGVQD (reference sequence).

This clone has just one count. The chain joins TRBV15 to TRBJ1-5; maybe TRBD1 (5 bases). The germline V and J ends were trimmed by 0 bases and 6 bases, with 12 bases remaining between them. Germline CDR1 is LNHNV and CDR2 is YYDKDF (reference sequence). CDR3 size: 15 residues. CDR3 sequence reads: CATSRDGRGAQPQHF. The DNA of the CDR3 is TGTGCCACCAGCAGAGATGGTCGCGGGGCTCAGCCCCAGCATTTT.

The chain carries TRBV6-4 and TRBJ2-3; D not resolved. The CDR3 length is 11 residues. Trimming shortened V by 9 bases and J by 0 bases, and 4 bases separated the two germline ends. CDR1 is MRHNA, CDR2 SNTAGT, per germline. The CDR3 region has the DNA TGTGCCAGGCGGAGCACAGATACGCAGTATTTT. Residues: CARRSTDTQYF.

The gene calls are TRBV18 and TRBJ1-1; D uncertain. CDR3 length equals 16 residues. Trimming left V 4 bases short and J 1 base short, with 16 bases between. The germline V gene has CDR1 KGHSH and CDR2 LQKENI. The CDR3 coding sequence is TGTGCCAGCTCACGTTTCCAGGTTTTTGAGAACACTGAAGCTTTCTTT. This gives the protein CASSRFQVFENTEAFF.

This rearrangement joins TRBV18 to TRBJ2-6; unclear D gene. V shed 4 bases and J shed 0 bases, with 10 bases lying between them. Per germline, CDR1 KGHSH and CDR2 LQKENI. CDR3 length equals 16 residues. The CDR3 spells CASSLSVISGANVLTF. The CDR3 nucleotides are TGTGCCAGCTCACTATCGGTGATCTCTGGGGCCAACGTCCTGACTTTC.

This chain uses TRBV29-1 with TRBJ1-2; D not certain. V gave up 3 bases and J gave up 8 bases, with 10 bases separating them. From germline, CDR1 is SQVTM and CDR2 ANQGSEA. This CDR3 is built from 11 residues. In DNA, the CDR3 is TGCAGCGTTGAGAGGAGATTGGGCTACACCTTC. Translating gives CSVERRLGYTF.

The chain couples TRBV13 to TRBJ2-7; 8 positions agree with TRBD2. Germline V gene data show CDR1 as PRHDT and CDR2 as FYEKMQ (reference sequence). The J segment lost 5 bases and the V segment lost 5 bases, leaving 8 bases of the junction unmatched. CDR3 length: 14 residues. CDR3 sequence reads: CASSVTGGQDEQYF. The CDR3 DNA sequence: TGTGCCAGCAGCGTAACGGGGGGGCAGGACGAGCAGTACTTC. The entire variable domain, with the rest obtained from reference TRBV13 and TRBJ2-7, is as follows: AAGVIQSPRHLIKEKRETATLKCYPIPRHDTVYWYQQGPGQDPQFLISFYEKMQSDKGSIPDRFSAQQFSDYHSELNMSSLELGDSALYFCASSVTGGQDEQYFGPGTRLTVT.

The CDR3 spells CASSPRDSPAPILQQFF. DNA for the CDR3: TGTGCCAGCAGCCCCCGGGACAGCCCGGCCCCAATTTTGCAGCAGTTCTTC. J is TRBJ2-1 and V is TRBV4-2, with TRBD1 matching over 7 bases. The germline gives CDR1 LGHNA, CDR2 YNFKEQ. The CDR3 totals 17 residues. The V gene end was trimmed by 4 bases and the J gene end by 11 bases; junction bases not matched to a gene: 20.

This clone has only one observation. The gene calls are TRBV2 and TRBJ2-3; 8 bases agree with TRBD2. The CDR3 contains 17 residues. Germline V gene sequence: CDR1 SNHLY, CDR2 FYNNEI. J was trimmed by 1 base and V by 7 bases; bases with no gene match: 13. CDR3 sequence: CASKPHPGGGGTDTQYF. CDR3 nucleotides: TGTGCCAGCAAACCACACCCCGGGGGGGGAGGCACAGATACGCAGTATTTT.

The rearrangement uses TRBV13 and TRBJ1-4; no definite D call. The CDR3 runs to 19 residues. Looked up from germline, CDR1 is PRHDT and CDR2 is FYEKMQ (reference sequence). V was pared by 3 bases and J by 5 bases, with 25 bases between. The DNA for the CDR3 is TGTGCCAGCAGCTTTAGCGTTTTATTGGGCGTCTCACTAAATGAAAAACTGTTTTTT. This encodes CASSFSVLLGVSLNEKLFF.

The CDR3 nucleotides are TGTGCCAGTCTAAGGTCGGGGGATCCAGATACGCAGTATTTT. It encodes CASLRSGDPDTQYF. The chain employs TRBV19 and TRBJ2-3; D perhaps matches TRBD2 (6 bases). Between the trimmed V and J ends, which lost 8 bases and 4 bases, there was a span of 16 bases. In germline, CDR1 is LNHDA, CDR2 SQIVND (reference sequence). The CDR3 loop spans 14 amino acids. The full variable domain, in which reference TRBV19 and TRBJ2-3 provide the parts outside the CDR3, is DGGITQSPKYLFRKEGQNVTLSCEQNLNHDAMYWYRQDPGQGLRLIYYSQIVNDFQKGDIAEGYSVSREKKESFPLTVTSAQKNPTAFYLCASLRSGDPDTQYFGPGTRLTVL.

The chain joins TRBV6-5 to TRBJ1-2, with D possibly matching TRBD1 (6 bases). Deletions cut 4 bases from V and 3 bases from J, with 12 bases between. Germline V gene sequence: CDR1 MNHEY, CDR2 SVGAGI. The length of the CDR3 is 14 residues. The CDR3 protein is CASSSQGSHYGYTF. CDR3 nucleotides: TGTGCCAGCAGTTCCCAGGGGAGTCACTATGGCTACACCTTC.

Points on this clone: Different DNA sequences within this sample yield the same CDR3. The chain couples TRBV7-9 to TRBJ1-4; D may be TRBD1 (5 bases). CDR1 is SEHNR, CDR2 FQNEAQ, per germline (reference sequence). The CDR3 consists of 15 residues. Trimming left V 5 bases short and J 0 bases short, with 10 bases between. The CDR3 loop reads CASSLRQSTNEKLFF. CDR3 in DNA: TGTGCCAGCAGCCTTAGACAGTCAACTAATGAAAAACTGTTTTTT.

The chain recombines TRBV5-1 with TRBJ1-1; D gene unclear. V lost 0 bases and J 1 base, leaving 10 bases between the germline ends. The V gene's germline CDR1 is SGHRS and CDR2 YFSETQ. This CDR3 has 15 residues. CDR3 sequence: CASSLVRLGNTEAFF. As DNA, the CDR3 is TGCGCCAGCAGCTTGGTCCGTCTAGGGAACACTGAAGCTTTCTTT.

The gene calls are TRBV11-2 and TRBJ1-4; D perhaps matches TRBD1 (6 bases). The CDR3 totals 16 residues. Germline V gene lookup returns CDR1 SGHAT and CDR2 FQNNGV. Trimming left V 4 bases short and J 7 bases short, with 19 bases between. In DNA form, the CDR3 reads TGTGCCAGCAGCTCTCTCCTGCGGGGGCGGGGTGAAAAACTGTTTTTT. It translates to CASSSLLRGRGEKLFF.

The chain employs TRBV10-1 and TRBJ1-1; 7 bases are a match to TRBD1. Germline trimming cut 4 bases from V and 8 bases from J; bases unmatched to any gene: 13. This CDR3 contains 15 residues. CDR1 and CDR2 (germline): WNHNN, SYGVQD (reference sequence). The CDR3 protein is CASSGAGGEMKEAFF. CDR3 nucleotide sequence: TGCGCCAGCAGTGGGGCAGGGGGAGAGATGAAGGAAGCTTTCTTT.

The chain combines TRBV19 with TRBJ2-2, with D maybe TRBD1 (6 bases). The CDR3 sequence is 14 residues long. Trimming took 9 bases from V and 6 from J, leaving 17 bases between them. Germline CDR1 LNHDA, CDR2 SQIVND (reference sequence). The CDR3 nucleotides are TGTGCCAGCTCTGTACAGGGCAGGCCCGGGGAGCTGTTTTTT. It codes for CASSVQGRPGELFF.

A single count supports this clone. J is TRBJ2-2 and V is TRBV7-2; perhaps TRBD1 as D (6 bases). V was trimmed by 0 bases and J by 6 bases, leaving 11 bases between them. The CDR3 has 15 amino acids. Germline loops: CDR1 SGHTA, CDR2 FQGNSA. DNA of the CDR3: TGTGCCAGCAGCTTAGCAAGGACAGTTGCCGGGGAGCTGTTTTTT. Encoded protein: CASSLARTVAGELFF.

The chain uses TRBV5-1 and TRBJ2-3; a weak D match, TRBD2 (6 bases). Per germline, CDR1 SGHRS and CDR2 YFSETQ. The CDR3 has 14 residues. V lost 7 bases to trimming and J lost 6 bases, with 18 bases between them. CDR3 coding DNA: TGCGCCAGCTCCTCCGGGGGTAACGGGGATACGCAGTATTTT. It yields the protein CASSSGGNGDTQYF.

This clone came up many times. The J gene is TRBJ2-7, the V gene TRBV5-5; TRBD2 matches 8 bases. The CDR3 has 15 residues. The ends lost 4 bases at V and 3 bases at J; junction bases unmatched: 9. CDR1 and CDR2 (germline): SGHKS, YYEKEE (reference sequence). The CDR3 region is CASSVERGPYYEQYF. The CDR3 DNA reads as TGTGCCAGCAGCGTCGAGCGGGGGCCCTACTACGAGCAGTACTTC.